The source of this T cell receptor (beta chain) is a study of shared clonotypes between healthy human individuals. The study, taken as a whole, reports: On the whole, naive subsets had larger estimated richness than memory subsets had.

This clone has only one observation. What it binds is unknown. Profiled with immunoSEQ multiplex PCR; TCRdb holds only in-frame clones, not every one. The repertoire holds more than 2,000,000 clones, with roughly 93% as singletons. This sequence originates from a man between 18 and 35 years old in good health. Some clones in this sample may be carry-over from other donors' samples. Sample: naive CD4+ T cells from PBMCs. Subset of the sample: CD45RA+ positively selected.

The CDR3 loop is CASGQGGGFGEQYF. The CDR3 DNA reads TGTGCCAGCGGGCAGGGCGGGGGCTTCGGCGAGCAGTACTTC. This rearrangement joins TRBV5-4 to TRBJ2-7, with D tentatively TRBD2 (7 bases). Per the germline V gene, CDR1 is SGHNT and CDR2 is YYREEE (reference sequence). V lost 7 bases to trimming and J lost 6 bases, with 20 bases between them. This CDR3 has 14 amino acids.